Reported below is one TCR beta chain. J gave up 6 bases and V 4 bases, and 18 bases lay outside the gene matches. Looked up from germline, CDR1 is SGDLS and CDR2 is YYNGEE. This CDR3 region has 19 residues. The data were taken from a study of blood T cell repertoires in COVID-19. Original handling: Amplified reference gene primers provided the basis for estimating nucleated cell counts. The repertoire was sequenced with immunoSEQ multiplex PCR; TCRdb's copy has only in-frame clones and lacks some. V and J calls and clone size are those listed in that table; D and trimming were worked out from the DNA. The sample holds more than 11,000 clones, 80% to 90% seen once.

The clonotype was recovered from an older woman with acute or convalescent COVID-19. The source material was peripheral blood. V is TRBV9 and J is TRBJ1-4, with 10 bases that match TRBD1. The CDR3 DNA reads TGTGCCAGCAGCCCCCGGGACAGGGGAAGTGGTTTTTTCGATGAAAAACTGTTTTTT. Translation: CASSPRDRGSGFFDEKLFF.